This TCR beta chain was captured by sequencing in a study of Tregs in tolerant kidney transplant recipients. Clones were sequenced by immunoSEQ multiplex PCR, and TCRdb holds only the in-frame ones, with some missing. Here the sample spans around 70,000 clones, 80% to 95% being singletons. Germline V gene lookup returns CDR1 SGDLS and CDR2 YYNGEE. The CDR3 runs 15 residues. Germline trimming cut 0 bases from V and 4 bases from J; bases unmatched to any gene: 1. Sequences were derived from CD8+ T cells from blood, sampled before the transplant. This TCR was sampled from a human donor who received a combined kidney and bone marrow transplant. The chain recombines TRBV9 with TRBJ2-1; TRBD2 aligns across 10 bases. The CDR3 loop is CASSVGAGGYNEQFF. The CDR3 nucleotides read TGTGCCAGCAGCGTAGGAGCGGGAGGGTACAATGAGCAGTTCTTC.